This T cell receptor (beta chain) stems from a study of cytomegalovirus exposure and HLA in healthy donors. As for the donors, each was a healthy bone marrow donor. Details on this clone: The antigen is undetermined.

The V and J ends lost 6 bases and 0 bases respectively, with 6 bases between them. Germline assignment: CDR1 MRHNA and CDR2 SNTAGT. The CDR3 length is 13 residues. Primers: 60 Vbeta forward and 13 Jbeta reverse. Methods used by the authors: Around 10 million of the 80 million or so unique TCR beta chains counted in a later analysis were shared. Profiled with immunoSEQ multiplex PCR; TCRdb holds only in-frame clones, not every one. That table gives V, J and clone size, and the DNA gave D and trimming. The sample gives approximately 220,000 clones, over 65% of which show up once; 0.63% is in the top ten. Regarding the study as a whole: According to a later analysis, most TCR beta chains associated with CMV appeared HLA-restricted. TCR beta V- and J-gene trimming, according to a later analysis, was linked to a missense DCLRE1C variant.

J is TRBJ1-5 and V is TRBV6-4, with D hard to call. The source material was PBMCs. This sequence originates from a man between 18 and 35 years old in good health and CMV-seronegative. CDR3 in amino acids: CASSTGSNQPQHF. DNA of the CDR3: TGTGCCAGCAGCACGGGTAGCAATCAGCCCCAGCATTTT.